In this sample, the clone carrying this TCR beta chain turned up once. The antigen is unknown. This specimen belongs to a study of cytomegalovirus exposure and HLA in healthy donors. Germline CDR1 is SGHVS and CDR2 is FNYEAQ. Trimming left V 0 bases short and J 2 bases short, with 8 bases between. This CDR3 region has 15 residues. Both 60 Vbeta primers and 13 Jbeta primers went into the PCR. TCRdb's table, derived via immunoSEQ multiplex PCR, lists solely in-frame clones and lacks some. The repertoire holds about 64,000 clones, with 85% as singletons. Study-wide points: Whilst most TCR sequences proved rare, a subset of public TCRs occurred across many donors. TCR beta V- and J-gene trimming, according to a later analysis, was linked to a missense DCLRE1C variant.

The V gene is TRBV7-6, the J gene TRBJ2-1; maybe TRBD2 (6 bases). This sequence originates from a female donor in good health and CMV-seronegative. The sample taken for sequencing was PBMCs. The CDR3 DNA follows: TGTGCCAGCAGCTTAGCGGGGGGAACCTACAATGAGCAGTTCTTC. Its protein is CASSLAGGTYNEQFF. Full variable domain (outside the CDR3, taken from reference TRBV7-6 and TRBJ2-1): GAGVSQSPRYKVTKRGQDVALRCDPISGHVSLYWYRQALGQGPEFLTYFNYEAQQDKSGLPNDRFSAERPEGSISTLTIQRTEQRDSAMYRCASSLAGGTYNEQFFGPGTRLTVL.